This paragraph covers one TCR beta chain sequence. What it binds is not known. In the library, individual cDNA molecules carried attached unique molecular identifiers. TCRdb itself ran the 5' RACE reads through MiXCR, one entry per CDR3 protein. Altogether around 60,000 distinct CDR3 sequences are present, about 12% being singletons, with the ten largest covering more than 8.5%. This CDR3 has 10 residues. Trimming removed 4 bases at V and 7 bases at J, with 7 bases between. Germline lookup yields CDR1 SQVTM and CDR2 ANQGSEA. This specimen comes from a study of early T cells in non-severe SARS-CoV-2 infection. Across the whole study: Sequenced bulk RNA came from whole blood that was unsorted, and chains were unpaired. Study conclusions and caveats: Matches to VDJdb favored anti-spike CD8 responses and missed private and CD4 specificities.

The sequenced sample was whole blood. This clonotype was sampled from an adult who was a healthcare worker with PCR-confirmed SARS-CoV-2 infection or an uninfected control (not recorded which). The genes are TRBV29-1 and TRBJ2-5; no clear D. Here the CDR3 reads CSVAEGTQYF. The CDR3 DNA follows: TGCAGCGTTGCGGAAGGGACCCAGTACTTC. The variable domain in full, with the rest retrieved from reference TRBV29-1 and TRBJ2-5, is SAVISQKPSRDICQRGTSLTIQCQVDSQVTMMFWYRQQPGQSLTLIATANQGSEATYESGFVIDKFPISRPNLTFSTLTVSNMSPEDSSIYLCSVAEGTQYFGPGTRLLVL.